Reported below is one TCR beta chain. Its cognate antigen is unknown. The entry originates in a study of cytomegalovirus exposure and HLA in healthy donors. For the study at large: Out of approximately 170 million T cells, an earlier analysis found over 100 million unique TCR beta sequences in total. Unique TCRs numbering about 87 million, obtained from HLA-typed donors, made up an early data release.

CDR3 size: 14 residues. Germline V gene lookup returns CDR1 KGHSH and CDR2 LQKENI. Trimming pared 4 bases from V and 0 bases from J, leaving 7 bases between. Study-level findings and limits: In vitro data verified three CMV-associated chains as specific for CMV antigens.

Vbeta (60) and Jbeta (13) primers were used in the PCR. The assay was immunoSEQ multiplex PCR, and TCRdb's table has in-frame clones only and misses some. The sample has a few hundred thousand clones, about 80% seen once; the top ten hold 2.7%. This sequence was found in an older woman in good health and CMV-seropositive. Input material: PBMCs. The chain joins TRBV18 to TRBJ1-3; D ambiguous. The CDR3 sequence is CASSRTASGNTIYF. As DNA, the CDR3 is TGTGCCAGCTCACGAACAGCCTCTGGAAACACCATATATTTT.